The clone carrying this TCR beta chain was seen only once. These data are taken from a study of blood T cell repertoires in COVID-19. This table comes from immunoSEQ multiplex PCR, and its TCRdb copy is limited to in-frame clones, with some not included. The sample lists over 200,000 clones, roughly nine tenths occurring once. Germline loops: CDR1 SGHTA, CDR2 FQGNSA. J gave up 7 bases and V 3 bases, and 3 bases lay outside the gene matches. This CDR3 has 14 residues. The sequencing sample was made of peripheral blood. The J gene is TRBJ2-1, the V gene TRBV7-2, with 10 bases matching TRBD1. The sequence came from a man in his fifties or sixties who had recovered from COVID-19. Written as DNA, the CDR3 is TGTGCCAGCAGCTTCGACAGGGGGCGAAATGAGCAGTTCTTC. It translates to CASSFDRGRNEQFF.